The rows below give T cell receptor beta chains drawn from one sample of a study of vaccination and CD4 T cells after COVID-19. TCRdb used MiXCR to reprocess the PCR reads, holding one entry per CDR3 protein. The repertoire holds more than 9,000 distinct CDR3 sequences, with more than 30% as singletons. Which antigens these TCRs recognize remains unknown. The sample was cultured CD4+ T cells from blood. The source of these receptors is a human donor with COVID-19. Each CDR3 is given with its conserved first and last residue. The order of the fields is J gene, D gene, V gene, clone size, CDR3 DNA, CDR3 protein. D genes are given only for firm matches. Expanded clones get a size class; other rows say once, few or many, or leave the size out.

>TRBJ2-4|NA|TRBV7-9|once
TGTGCCAGCAGCCCAGGAGGACTAGCCAAAAACATTCAGTACTTC
CASSPGGLAKNIQYF
>TRBJ1-5|TRBD1|TRBV7-9|NA
TGTGCCAGCAGCGCCGGGACAGGAGTGTCTGGGCCCCAGCATTTT
CASSAGTGVSGPQHF
>TRBJ2-3|TRBD2|TRBV5-4|NA
TGTGCCAGCAGCTTGGACCTAGCGGGGGGGTTAGATACGCAGTATTTT
CASSLDLAGGLDTQYF
>TRBJ2-3|NA|TRBV9|few
TGTGCCAGCAGCGTAGCTTCAGATACGCAGTATTTT
CASSVASDTQYF
>TRBJ2-7|NA|TRBV12-3/TRBV12-4|NA
TGTGCCAGCGGTTCTGTTACCTCGGGACGGAACTACGAGCAGTACTTC
CASGSVTSGRNYEQYF
>TRBJ2-3|NA|TRBV7-9|few
TGTGCCAGCAGCTTAGGGGGTTTAGATACGCAGTATTTT
CASSLGGLDTQYF
>TRBJ2-1|TRBD2|TRBV10-3|once
TGTGCCATCAGCTATTTCGGGGCTAGCGGGGGAAACAATGAGCAGTTCTTC
CAISYFGASGGNNEQFF
>TRBJ2-2|NA|TRBV11-2|NA
TGTGCCAGCAGCTTAGTGGCCCCAGGGGAGGTGAACACCGGGGAGCTGTTTTTT
CASSLVAPGEVNTGELFF
>TRBJ2-7|TRBD2|TRBV20-1|few
TGCAGTGCTCGACTAGCGGGGGCCTCCTACGAGCAGTACTTC
CSARLAGASYEQYF
>TRBJ2-7|TRBD1|TRBV11-1|NA
TGTGCCAGCAGTACTACAGGGGGACCTTACGAGCAGTACTTC
CASSTTGGPYEQYF
>TRBJ1-3|TRBD1|TRBV6-7|few
TGTGCCAGCCTGGACAGGACGAGCTCTGGAAACACCATATATTTT
CASLDRTSSGNTIYF
>TRBJ1-2|NA|TRBV29-1|NA
TGCAGCGTTGAAGAGGGGGGCAGGGTCTATGGCTACACCTTC
CSVEEGGRVYGYTF
>TRBJ1-6|NA|TRBV9|NA
TGTGCCAGCAGCCCAACCGGGACCCCCGGGGGTTCACCCCTCCACTTT
CASSPTGTPGGSPLHF
>TRBJ1-3|TRBD1|TRBV6-5|NA
TGTGCCAGCAGTTACCGAGGACAGGGCTCTGGAAACACCATATATTTT
CASSYRGQGSGNTIYF
>TRBJ1-1|NA|TRBV6-1|few
TGTGCCAGCACCTTGGTCAGGGGTTTTGCTTTCTTT
CASTLVRGFAFF
>TRBJ2-3|TRBD2|TRBV30|NA
TGTGCCTGGAGCGTAAGCGGGGGGGCAAGTACGCAGTATTTT
CAWSVSGGASTQYF
>TRBJ2-1|TRBD2|TRBV6-1|few
TGTGCCAGCAGCCCGGGACTAGGATACAATGAGCAGTTCTTC
CASSPGLGYNEQFF
>TRBJ1-3|NA|TRBV20-1|few
TGCAGTGCCAGGGACTATTCTGGAAACACCATATATTTT
CSARDYSGNTIYF
>TRBJ2-1|NA|TRBV7-2|NA
TGTGCCAGCAGCTCAGCATGGAGCTCCTACAATGAGCAGTTCTTC
CASSSAWSSYNEQFF
>TRBJ2-1|TRBD2|TRBV5-1|once
TGCGCCAGCAGACCGCTATGGGGGGGTTCCTACAATGAGCAGTTCTTC
CASRPLWGGSYNEQFF
>TRBJ2-7|NA|TRBV27|few
TGTGCCAGCAGTTTATCGGGGTTGGAGGGTGGAAAGTACTTC
CASSLSGLEGGKYF
>TRBJ2-7|NA|TRBV27|NA
TGTGCCAGCAGGACAGGCGGAACCTACGAGCAGTACTTC
CASRTGGTYEQYF
>TRBJ2-1|TRBD2|TRBV5-4|once
TGTGCCAGCAGGGAAGGACTAGCGGGTGAGCAGTTCTTC
CASREGLAGEQFF
>TRBJ2-5|NA|TRBV12-3/TRBV12-4|large
TGTGCCAGCAGGGGAGGGGGGCCTGGCCAAGAGACCCAGTACTTC
CASRGGGPGQETQYF